These T cell receptor beta chains were read from a single sample in a study of beta chain features in type 1 diabetes. The data were produced by immunoSEQ multiplex PCR, yet TCRdb's version contains in-frame clones alone and is incomplete. The sample includes around 400,000 clones, more than 13% of them seen just once. Sequenced sample: naive CD4+ T cells from blood. The receptors were gathered from a woman between 18 and 30 years old in good health. CDR3s include the opening cysteine and the closing phenylalanine or tryptophan. The D gene is left open where the match is weak. Only part of the rows carry a size: once, few, many, or a class if the clone is expanded.

abundance	j_gene	v_gene	d_gene	len	CDR3nt	CDR3aa
NA	TRBJ1-1	TRBV7-9	TRBD1	14	TGTGCCTATGGGACCGGGACAGTTAACACTGAAGCTTTCTTT	CAYGTGTVNTEAFF
NA	TRBJ1-2	TRBV30	NA	13	TGTGCCTGGAGTGTAGGCGGGCAGCGTGGCTACACCTTC	CAWSVGGQRGYTF
NA	TRBJ1-4	TRBV19	TRBD1	13	TGTGCCAGCCAGACAGGGGGACGCGAAAAACTGTTTTTT	CASQTGGREKLFF
NA	TRBJ1-2	TRBV5-6	NA	14	TGTGCCAGCAGCTTACTAGGGGGAAGCGGTGGCTACACCTTC	CASSLLGGSGGYTF
NA	TRBJ2-5	TRBV29-1	TRBD2	12	TGCAGCGTACCCGGGACTAGAGGTTATCAGTACTTC	CSVPGTRGYQYF
NA	TRBJ1-2	TRBV28	NA	12	TGTGCCAGCAGCGAAGCCTACTATGGCTACACCTTC	CASSEAYYGYTF
NA	TRBJ2-7	TRBV5-6	TRBD1	13	TGTGCCAGCAGCAGGGACAGGGGCTACGAGCAGTACTTC	CASSRDRGYEQYF
NA	TRBJ2-5	TRBV7-9	TRBD2	12	TGTGCCAGCAGCGCTAGCGGAGAGACCCAGTACTTC	CASSASGETQYF
few	TRBJ1-2	TRBV27	TRBD1	15	TGTGCCAGCAGTTGGGACAGGCTGAGAGGGTATGGCTACACCTTC	CASSWDRLRGYGYTF
few	TRBJ2-3	TRBV28	NA	13	TGTGCCAGCAGGGACAGAAGCACAGATACGCAGTATTTT	CASRDRSTDTQYF
NA	TRBJ2-5	TRBV11-2	NA	13	TGTGCCAGCAGCCGACAGGGAGGTGAGACCCAGTACTTC	CASSRQGGETQYF
NA	TRBJ2-3	TRBV5-1	TRBD2	17	TGCGCCAGCAGCTTGGAGACTAGCGGGAGTATCATAGATACGCAGTATTTT	CASSLETSGSIIDTQYF
NA	TRBJ1-1	TRBV20-1	TRBD1	11	TGCAGTGCTAGGGACAGGGCCAGAGCTTTCTTT	CSARDRARAFF
few	TRBJ1-2	TRBV5-1	NA	15	TGCGCCAGCAGCTTGGTTGTTCAGGAACTGGCTGGCTACACCTTC	CASSLVVQELAGYTF
few	TRBJ1-1	TRBV18	TRBD1	15	TGTGCCAGCTCACCCTCCCCAGGGGGCTCTTTTGAAGCTTTCTTT	CASSPSPGGSFEAFF
NA	TRBJ2-7	TRBV4-1	NA	15	TGCGCCAGCAGCCTTCGCGGCGGGGCGATTTACGAGCAGTACTTC	CASSLRGGAIYEQYF
NA	TRBJ1-5	TRBV27	NA	15	TGTGCCAGCAGCGACGGACAGACTAGCAATCAGCCCCAGCATTTT	CASSDGQTSNQPQHF
NA	TRBJ2-7	TRBV30	TRBD1	13	TGTGCCTGTTTCCGGGACAGGGGCTACGAGCAGTACTTC	CACFRDRGYEQYF
NA	TRBJ2-7	TRBV15	NA	15	TGTGCCACCAGCAGAGGTGACTTCCTCTCCTACGAGCAGTACTTC	CATSRGDFLSYEQYF
few	TRBJ2-7	TRBV6-6	NA	12	TGTGCCAGCAGCATAGAGTCCTACGAGCAGTACTTC	CASSIESYEQYF
NA	TRBJ1-2	TRBV28	NA	13	TGTGCCAGCACTTTGGACAGAAACTATGGCTACACCTTC	CASTLDRNYGYTF
NA	TRBJ2-1	TRBV2	TRBD1	14	TGTGCCAGCAGTACAAGGACAGGGGGGAATGAGCAGTTCTTC	CASSTRTGGNEQFF
few	TRBJ2-7	TRBV19	TRBD1	15	TGTGCCAGTTCCATCAACGGACAGGCCACCTACGAGCAGTACTTC	CASSINGQATYEQYF
NA	TRBJ2-1	TRBV5-1	TRBD2	15	TGCGCCAGCAGCTTAAATAGCGGGAGTATTTATGAGCAGTTCTTC	CASSLNSGSIYEQFF
NA	TRBJ1-4	TRBV5-1	TRBD1	15	TGCGCCAGCAGCTTTAGAGGACAGGGGAATGAAAAACTGTTTTTT	CASSFRGQGNEKLFF
few	TRBJ2-1	TRBV19	TRBD1	14	TGTGCCAGTAGTCGGGGACAGCACTACAATGAGCAGTTCTTC	CASSRGQHYNEQFF
few	TRBJ2-1	TRBV29-1	NA	12	TGCAGCGTTGAGGGGGCCCACAATGAGCAGTTCTTC	CSVEGAHNEQFF
NA	TRBJ2-1	TRBV4-1	TRBD2	16	TGCGCCAGCAGCCAAGTGGGGCGGGGGGAATACAATGAGCAGTTCTTC	CASSQVGRGEYNEQFF
few	TRBJ2-7	TRBV19	TRBD2	13	TGTGCCAGCGGGACTAGCGGAGTTTACGAGCAGTACTTC	CASGTSGVYEQYF
NA	TRBJ2-7	TRBV21-1	NA	15	TGTGCCAGCAGCAAAAATCGGGACAGGGTCAACGAGCAGTACTTC	CASSKNRDRVNEQYF
NA	TRBJ2-7	TRBV30	TRBD2	12	TGTGCCGGTAGCGGGAGGGCGTACGAGCAGTACTTC	CAGSGRAYEQYF
NA	TRBJ2-5	TRBV5-1	NA	15	TGCGCCAGCAGCTTGGAGGGGACACTCCAAGAGACCCAGTACTTC	CASSLEGTLQETQYF
NA	TRBJ2-3	TRBV28	NA	14	TGTGCCAGCAGTCCATGGGGGCCCCCACATACGCAGTATTTT	CASSPWGPPHTQYF
NA	TRBJ2-1	TRBV4-2	NA	13	TGTGCCAGCAGCCAAGACCGTATCAATGAGCAGTTCTTC	CASSQDRINEQFF
few	TRBJ2-7	TRBV2	TRBD2	14	TGTGCCAGCAGTGAATATCTAGCGGGAGCCAAGCAGTACTTC	CASSEYLAGAKQYF
NA	TRBJ1-1	TRBV7-9	TRBD1	15	TGTGCCAGCAGCTTAGTAACAGGGGTGAACACTGAAGCTTTCTTT	CASSLVTGVNTEAFF
NA	TRBJ2-3	TRBV7-2	TRBD2	15	TGTGCCAGCAGCTTAGGTCTAGCGGGAGGAGATACGCAGTATTTT	CASSLGLAGGDTQYF
few	TRBJ2-7	TRBV28	NA	15	TGTGCCAGCAGTAAACTCAGGGTTTGGGCCTACGAGCAGTACTTC	CASSKLRVWAYEQYF
NA	TRBJ2-5	TRBV2	TRBD2	16	TGTGCCAGCAATTACCCCCTAGCGGGAGCCGTTGAGACCCAGTACTTC	CASNYPLAGAVETQYF
few	TRBJ2-6	TRBV5-1	NA	16	TGCGCCAGCAGCCCCGGCGGTTGGTCTGGGGCCAACGTCCTGACTTTC	CASSPGGWSGANVLTF
NA	TRBJ1-1	TRBV30	NA	13	TGTGCCTGCCAAAGACAGGTAAACACTGAAGCTTTCTTT	CACQRQVNTEAFF
few	TRBJ1-1	TRBV7-9	NA	14	TGTGCCAGCAGCTTAGGAGGGGGGGACGCTGAAGCTTTCTTT	CASSLGGGDAEAFF
few	TRBJ2-5	TRBV5-4	NA	15	TGTGCCAGCAGTCCCACCCGGGACATGTTCGGGACCCAGTACTTC	CASSPTRDMFGTQYF
few	TRBJ2-5	TRBV27	NA	14	TGTGCCAGCAGTCCCTGGACAGATAAAGAGACCCAGTACTTC	CASSPWTDKETQYF
few	TRBJ2-1	TRBV6-5	TRBD1	15	TGTGCCAGCAGTTACGCGGACAGGGTACCATCTGAGCAGTTCTTC	CASSYADRVPSEQFF
few	TRBJ1-1	TRBV29-1	NA	14	TGCAGCGTAACTGAACAGGAAAAGAACACTGAAGCTTTCTTT	CSVTEQEKNTEAFF
few	TRBJ2-1	TRBV7-3	NA	15	TGTGCCAGCAGCTTAAGTCCCACTAGCTACAATGAGCAGTTCTTC	CASSLSPTSYNEQFF
NA	TRBJ2-1	TRBV25-1	TRBD2	13	TGTGCCAGCAGTGAGTCTAGCGGGAGCACGCCGTTCTTC	CASSESSGSTPFF
NA	TRBJ2-1	TRBV5-1	TRBD1	16	TGCGCCAGCAGCCCCGGGACAGGGGCCTACTACAATGAGCAGTTCTTC	CASSPGTGAYYNEQFF
NA	TRBJ2-5	TRBV10-3	NA	14	TGTGCCATCAGTGAGTCTAGCGGCCAAGAGACCCAGTACTTC	CAISESSGQETQYF
NA	TRBJ1-1	TRBV30	NA	13	TGTGCCTGGAGTGTAAATCTAAACACTGAAGCTTTCTTT	CAWSVNLNTEAFF
NA	TRBJ2-1	TRBV21-1	NA	17	TGTGCCAGCCCCAAGTGGGGGGGAGGGCCCAGAGGCAATGAGCAGTTCTTC	CASPKWGGGPRGNEQFF